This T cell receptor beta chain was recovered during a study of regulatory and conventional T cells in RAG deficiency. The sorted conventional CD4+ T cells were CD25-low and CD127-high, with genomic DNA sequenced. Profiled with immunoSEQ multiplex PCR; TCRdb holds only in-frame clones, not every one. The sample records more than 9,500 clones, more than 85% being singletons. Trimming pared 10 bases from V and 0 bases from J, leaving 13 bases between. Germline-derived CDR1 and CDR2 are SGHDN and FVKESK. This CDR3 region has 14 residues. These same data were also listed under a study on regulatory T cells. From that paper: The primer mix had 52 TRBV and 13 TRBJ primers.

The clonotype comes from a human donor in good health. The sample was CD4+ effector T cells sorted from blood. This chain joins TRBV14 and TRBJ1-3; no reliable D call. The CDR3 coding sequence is TGTGCCACCACTCGACGGAGCTCTGGAAACACCATATATTTT. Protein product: CATTRRSSGNTIYF.